Below are 30 T cell receptor beta chains sequenced from a single sample in a study of blood T cell repertoires in COVID-19 (dated by TCRdb to the early 2020s). Library creation used the immunoSEQ multiplex PCR assay. This immuneACCESS table, as held by TCRdb, lists in-frame sequences with V and J called but not all clones. Of the missing ones, under half trace to an unresolved V gene in checked studies; the others have no known cause. Here the sample has some 160,000 clones; about 77% occur a single time. Of the sample, over 11% falls within the top ten clones. The sequencing sample was made of peripheral blood. The receptors were sampled from a woman older than 75 with acute or convalescent COVID-19.

The chain recombines TRBV4-2 with TRBJ2-1, with 9 bases identical to TRBD2. CDR1 LGHNA and CDR2 YNFKEQ come from the germline V gene. The CDR3 is made up of 16 amino acids. The trim removed 4 bases at V and 7 bases at J, leaving 11 bases unmatched. CDR3 residues: CASSLSTTSGFNEQFF. CDR3 DNA sequence: TGTGCCAGCAGCCTAAGCACTACTAGCGGGTTTAATGAGCAGTTCTTC.

There are many counts of this clone. The V and J genes are TRBV3-1 (or the pseudogene TRBV3-2) and TRBJ2-7, with D possibly TRBD1 on 6 matching bases. Per the germline V gene, CDR1 is LGHDT and CDR2 is YNNKEL (reference sequence). V dropped 2 bases and J dropped 3 bases, with 14 bases sitting between them. This CDR3 region has 15 residues. CDR3: CASSQSRGRSYEQYF. The CDR3 DNA follows: TGTGCCAGCAGCCAAAGCAGGGGCCGCAGCTACGAGCAGTACTTC.

The chain carries TRBV19 and TRBJ1-6; 9 nucleotides line up with TRBD1. Germline V lookup: CDR1 LNHDA, CDR2 SQIVND (reference sequence). CDR3 size: 14 residues. The V segment lost 9 bases and the J segment 5 bases; nucleotides outside the gene matches: 5. CDR3 protein: CASRGQGHNSPLHF. In DNA, the CDR3 is TGTGCCAGCCGGGGACAGGGACATAATTCACCCCTCCACTTT. The full variable domain, rest sourced from reference TRBV19 and TRBJ1-6, is DGGITQSPKYLFRKEGQNVTLSCEQNLNHDAMYWYRQDPGQGLRLIYYSQIVNDFQKGDIAEGYSVSREKKESFPLTVTSAQKNPTAFYLCASRGQGHNSPLHFGNGTRLTVT.

The V and J genes are TRBV18 and TRBJ2-2; a possible D gene is TRBD1 (6 bases). Germline CDR1 reads KGHSH; CDR2 reads LQKENI. There are 15 residues in the CDR3. V lost 6 bases and J lost 7, with 18 bases in between. The CDR3 sequence: CASSGRPGEGGELFF. The CDR3 bases are TGTGCCAGCTCGGGTCGACCAGGGGAAGGCGGGGAGCTGTTTTTT.

This clone has only one observation. This chain connects TRBV5-4 to TRBJ2-7; TRBD2 matches 14 bases. V dropped 7 bases and J dropped 6; count of bases not matched to a gene: 0. Per the germline V gene, CDR1 is SGHNT and CDR2 is YYREEE (reference sequence). This CDR3 spans 12 amino acids. In DNA, the CDR3 is TGTGCCAGCGGGACTAGCGGGGGCGAGCAGTACTTC. This sequence encodes CASGTSGGEQYF.

The gene calls are TRBV29-1 and TRBJ2-3; D might be TRBD2 (6 bases). The CDR3 runs to 14 residues. From germline, CDR1 is SQVTM and CDR2 ANQGSEA. Trimming removed 4 bases from V and 0 bases from J, with 11 bases in between. The CDR3 sequence: CSVGRGASTDTQYF. The CDR3 region has the DNA TGCAGCGTTGGGCGCGGGGCTAGCACAGATACGCAGTATTTT.

The chain joins TRBV7-9 to TRBJ1-1, with a tentative D call TRBD1 (5 bases). V was trimmed by 5 bases and J by 8 bases, leaving 18 bases between them. The germline V gene encodes CDR1 SEHNR and CDR2 FQNEAQ (reference sequence). The CDR3 length is 14 residues. The CDR3: CASSALTVVGEAFF. CDR3 bases: TGTGCCAGCAGCGCCTTGACAGTCGTGGGGGAAGCTTTCTTT.

The chain combines TRBV5-1 with TRBJ1-1; 7 bases align to TRBD1. The CDR3 is 16 amino acids. The V gene end was trimmed by 1 base and the J gene end by 1 base; junction bases not matched to a gene: 7. The V gene's germline CDR1 is SGHRS and CDR2 YFSETQ. CDR3 protein: CASSLRQGGGNTEAFF. In DNA form, the CDR3 reads TGCGCCAGCAGCTTGAGACAGGGTGGTGGGAACACTGAAGCTTTCTTT.

This chain links TRBV7-9 with TRBJ2-1, with 7 nucleotides matching TRBD1. CDR1 is SEHNR, CDR2 FQNEAQ, per germline (reference sequence). CDR3 length: 15 amino acids. V dropped 4 bases and J dropped 8; count of bases not matched to a gene: 11. CDR3 protein: CASSSMGQRGDEQFF. As DNA, the CDR3 is TGTGCCAGCAGCTCTATGGGACAGAGGGGCGATGAGCAGTTCTTC.

The CDR3 bases are TGTGCCAGCAGCTCTAGCGGGAAAGATACGCAGTATTTT. As protein: CASSSSGKDTQYF. The chain combines TRBV5-4 with TRBJ2-3, with 9 bases identical to TRBD2. Germline V gene data show CDR1 as SGHNT and CDR2 as YYREEE (reference sequence). The CDR3 runs to 13 residues. Trimming at V came to 3 bases and at J to 5 bases, leaving 1 base not matched to a gene.

Written as DNA, the CDR3 is TGTGCCAGCAGGCTTAGCGGTCCTAGCTCCTACGAGCAGTACTTC. It is translated as CASRLSGPSSYEQYF. This chain links TRBV6-4 with TRBJ2-7; possible D gene TRBD2, 6 bases. Germline V gene sequence: CDR1 MRHNA, CDR2 SNTAGT. Trimming took 6 bases from V and 0 from J, leaving 15 bases between them. There are 15 residues in the CDR3.

In its sample, this clone was seen a few times. J is TRBJ1-1 and V is TRBV21-1. TRBV21-1 is noted as a pseudogene. The length of the CDR3 is 12 residues. CDR3 DNA: TGTGCCAGCACGGGGGACGGCACTGAAGCTTTCTTT. Translation: CASTGDGTEAFF.

This clone has a single count. This chain connects TRBV3-1 (or the pseudogene TRBV3-2) to TRBJ1-1, with 10 bases aligning to TRBD1. Germline lookup yields CDR1 LGHDT and CDR2 YNNKEL (reference sequence). The V segment lost 0 bases and the J segment 0 bases; nucleotides outside the gene matches: 10. The CDR3 spans 19 residues. CDR3 coding DNA: TGTGCCAGCAGCCAAGATAGGGGACAGGGGCCCCAAATGAACACTGAAGCTTTCTTT. Translating it yields CASSQDRGQGPQMNTEAFF.

The rearrangement joins TRBV28 to TRBJ1-1, with TRBD1 as a possible D gene (6 bases). Germline lookup yields CDR1 MDHEN and CDR2 SYDVKM. This CDR3 spans 13 amino acids. Trimming removed 5 bases from V and 4 bases from J, with 11 bases in between. CDR3 nucleotides: TGTGCCAGCAGTCAGGGGTGGGTCACTGAAGCTTTCTTT. Encoded protein: CASSQGWVTEAFF.

This clone has only one observation. The gene calls are TRBV6-5 and TRBJ1-1; 10 bases agree with TRBD1. The V and J ends lost 10 bases and 1 base, in that order; junction bases with no gene match: 6. This CDR3 contains 14 residues. Germline V gene lookup returns CDR1 MNHEY and CDR2 SVGAGI. The DNA for the CDR3 is TGTGCCATCGCCCGGGACAGGGGGAACACTGAAGCTTTCTTT. It codes for CAIARDRGNTEAFF.

The chain combines TRBV2 with TRBJ1-2, with no clear D. V shed 2 bases and J shed 8 bases, with 9 bases lying between them. The germline gives CDR1 SNHLY, CDR2 FYNNEI. The CDR3 totals 12 residues. The CDR3 here is CASSESLSGYTF. CDR3 bases: TGTGCCAGCAGTGAAAGTCTATCAGGCTACACCTTC. The entire variable domain, with the rest obtained from reference TRBV2 and TRBJ1-2, is as follows: EPEVTQTPSHQVTQMGQEVILRCVPISNHLYFYWYRQILGQKVEFLVSFYNNEISEKSEIFDDQFSVERPDGSNFTLKIRSTKLEDSAMYFCASSESLSGYTFGSGTRLTVV.

V is TRBV30 and J is TRBJ1-5, with 10 bases aligning to TRBD1. CDR1 is GTSNPN, CDR2 SVGIG, per germline (reference sequence). CDR3 size: 15 residues. The junction had 5 bases not matched to a gene; V was cut back by 2 bases and J by 4 bases. The chain's CDR3 is CAWSRQGASNQPQHF. The CDR3 DNA follows: TGTGCCTGGAGTCGACAGGGGGCTTCTAATCAGCCCCAGCATTTT.

This chain joins TRBV11-2 and TRBJ2-3; TRBD2 is a possible D gene (5 bases). CDR3 length equals 16 residues. V lost 6 bases to trimming and J lost 4 bases, with 20 bases between them. The germline CDR1 and CDR2 sequences are SGHAT and FQNNGV. The CDR3 sequence: CASRPTGLRSSDTQYF. CDR3 in DNA: TGTGCCAGCAGACCCACTGGACTGCGCAGCTCAGATACGCAGTATTTT.

The V call is TRBV6-6, the J call TRBJ2-3; 9 bases agree with TRBD1. The J segment lost 5 bases and the V segment lost 6 bases, leaving 6 bases of the junction unmatched. Germline CDR1 reads MNHNY; CDR2 reads SVGAGI (reference sequence). This CDR3 is 14 amino acids long. The CDR3 DNA sequence: TGTGCCAGCAGCTCCCGACAGGGGGGAGATACGCAGTATTTT. Amino acids: CASSSRQGGDTQYF.

This chain joins TRBV6-1 and TRBJ2-4; D gene uncertain. The CDR3 consists of 14 residues. V lost 0 bases and J 5 bases, leaving 8 bases between the germline ends. The germline gives CDR1 MNHNS, CDR2 SASEGT. Here the CDR3 reads CASSEAMAQNIQYF. CDR3 DNA sequence: TGTGCCAGCAGTGAAGCGATGGCCCAAAACATTCAGTACTTC.

The CDR3: CASIHRGSEYEQYF. CDR3 bases: TGTGCCAGCATTCATAGGGGGTCTGAGTACGAGCAGTACTTC. The gene calls are TRBV2 and TRBJ2-7; tentatively, D is TRBD1 (6 bases). V was cut by 7 bases and J by 4 bases, with 17 bases left in between. The CDR3 has 14 residues. Germline values: CDR1 SNHLY, CDR2 FYNNEI.

The rearrangement links TRBV24-1 to TRBJ2-1, with TRBD2 matching over 9 bases. The J segment lost 5 bases and the V segment lost 5 bases, leaving 12 bases of the junction unmatched. Germline CDR1 reads KGHDR; CDR2 reads SFDVKD. This CDR3 has 17 amino acids. The CDR3 is CATSGPGLAPVDNEQFF. Here the CDR3 DNA reads TGTGCCACCAGTGGTCCCGGACTAGCGCCCGTGGACAATGAGCAGTTCTTC.

The chain has TRBV6-5 and TRBJ1-2; no clear D. This CDR3 is 13 amino acids long. The V end was cut by 6 bases, the J end by 2 bases, with 10 bases between. The germline V gene has CDR1 MNHEY and CDR2 SVGAGI. CDR3 DNA: TGTGCCAGCAGGCTAGACCTCAACTATGGCTACACCTTC. Translation gives CASRLDLNYGYTF.

The chain links TRBV19 to TRBJ1-1, with a possible D match to TRBD1 (5 bases). Trimming pared 6 bases from V and 3 bases from J, leaving 14 bases between. The CDR3 contains 14 residues. The germline CDR1 and CDR2 sequences are LNHDA and SQIVND (reference sequence). CDR3 amino acids: CASSSGTMHTEAFF. CDR3 coding DNA: TGTGCCAGTAGCTCAGGGACTATGCACACTGAAGCTTTCTTT.

This rearrangement joins TRBV19 to TRBJ2-1, with 10 bases aligning to TRBD2. Trimming removed 3 bases from V and 8 bases from J; junction bases left unmatched: 4. The CDR3 sequence is 14 residues long. The germline CDR1 and CDR2 sequences are LNHDA and SQIVND (reference sequence). CDR3 loop: CASSILAGADEQFF. The DNA for the CDR3 is TGTGCCAGTAGTATCCTAGCGGGAGCCGATGAGCAGTTCTTC.

The chain is built from TRBV19 and TRBJ2-7; the match to TRBD1 covers 7 bases. The CDR3 consists of 15 residues. V trimming: 4 bases; J trimming: 1 base; junction bases outside the gene matches: 7. Germline V lookup: CDR1 LNHDA, CDR2 SQIVND (reference sequence). The CDR3 DNA follows: TGTGCCAGTAGTACAACAGGGGAGCGATCCTACGAGCAGTACTTC. Translating gives CASSTTGERSYEQYF.

This clone has just one count. This sample includes further DNA sequences coding for the same CDR3. This rearrangement joins TRBV20-1 to TRBJ1-1, with D possibly TRBD1 on 5 matching bases. The CDR3 contains 11 residues. The V end lost 6 bases, the J end lost 7 bases, and 12 bases lay between the germline ends. Germline assignment: CDR1 DFQATT and CDR2 SNEGSKA (reference sequence). The CDR3 DNA reads TGCAGTGCAAGCGGGGGGGGTGAAGCTTTCTTT. It specifies CSASGGGEAFF.

V gene TRBV7-2 combines with J gene TRBJ2-5; possibly TRBD2 for D (5 bases). V was pared by 5 bases and J by 5 bases, with 12 bases between. CDR3 length: 13 residues. Germline CDR1 SGHTA, CDR2 FQGNSA. The CDR3 region is CASSPSREETQYF. CDR3 nucleotides: TGTGCCAGCAGCCCCTCTAGGGAGGAGACCCAGTACTTC.

The chain links TRBV29-1 to TRBJ2-7; TRBD2 matches at 9 bases. With V trimmed by 1 base and J by 3 bases, 13 bases remained unmatched. CDR3 size: 17 residues. The germline V gene has CDR1 SQVTM and CDR2 ANQGSEA. The CDR3 region has the DNA TGCAGCGTTGAAGCCAAGGGAGTAGCGGGAGCGCGCTACGAGCAGTACTTC. Protein: CSVEAKGVAGARYEQYF.

A single count supports this clone. The V gene is TRBV5-6, the J gene TRBJ2-4; a possible D gene is TRBD1 (6 bases). V was trimmed by 5 bases and J by 1 base, leaving 10 bases between them. Germline-derived CDR1 and CDR2 are SGHDT and YYEEEE. The CDR3 has 14 residues. The CDR3 coding sequence is TGTGCCAGCAGTTATGACAGGGCCAAAAACATTCAGTACTTC. This codes for CASSYDRAKNIQYF. Full variable domain (rest looked up from reference TRBV5-6 and TRBJ2-4): DAGVTQSPTHLIKTRGQQVTLRCSPKSGHDTVSWYQQALGQGPQFIFQYYEEEERQRGNFPDRFSGHQFPNYSSELNVNALLLGDSALYLCASSYDRAKNIQYFGAGTRLSVL.